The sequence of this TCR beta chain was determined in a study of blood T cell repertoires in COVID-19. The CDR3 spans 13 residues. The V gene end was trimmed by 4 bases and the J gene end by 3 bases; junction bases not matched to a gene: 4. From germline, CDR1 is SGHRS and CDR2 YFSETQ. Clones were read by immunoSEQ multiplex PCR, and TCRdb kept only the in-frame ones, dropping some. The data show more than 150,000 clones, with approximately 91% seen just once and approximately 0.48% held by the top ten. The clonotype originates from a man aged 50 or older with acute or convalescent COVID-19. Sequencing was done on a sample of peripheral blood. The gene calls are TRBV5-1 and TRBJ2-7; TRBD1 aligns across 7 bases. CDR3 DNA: TGCGCCAGCAGCAAGCGGACAGGCTACGAGCAGTACTTC. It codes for CASSKRTGYEQYF.